What follows describes a single TCR beta chain. This clone occurred once. The target of this receptor is not known. Per-nucleotide qualities are absent, and no much larger clonotype sits a single base away. Another Seattle source contributed samples from volunteer blood donors who had recovered from COVID-19. Each collaborating institution followed its own protocols to collect whole blood in K2EDTA tubes. For TCRbeta analysis, collaborator samples were shipped as frozen whole blood, as isolated PBMCs, or as DNA extracted from either sample type. The germline V gene (reference sequence) sets CDR1 to DFQATT and CDR2 to SNEGSKA. Measured from the cysteine to the phenylalanine, the CDR3 is 11 residues long. CDR3 DNA is the only sequence kept; it has 33 bases, read in frame from the first base. The immunoSEQ Assay, a bias-controlled multiplex PCR, was used to amplify TCRbeta CDR3 regions from genomic DNA. In the original analysis: Within the assay, amplification of reference gene primers was used to estimate how many nucleated cells each sample contained. Sequence reads were collapsed and filtered to measure the absolute abundance of every unique TCRbeta CDR3 rearrangement. For each sample, productive Simpson clonality was calculated by taking the square root of Simpson's diversity index across productive rearrangements. Held by TCRdb, this immuneACCESS table contains in-frame sequences only and omits some clones. Under half of the omission traces to an unresolved V gene where checked; the cause of the rest is unknown. V, J and clone size are taken as reported in that table, and D and trimming were inferred from the DNA itself. The sample data list under 300,000 clones, and 80% to 90% of these were observed just once. Jointly, the top ten make up 2.2% of the sample.

The data are from a study of blood T cell repertoires in COVID-19 (dated by TCRdb to the early 2020s). Regarding the study in general: The collaborator samples originated in the United States, Italy and Spain and spanned the acute and convalescent phases of COVID-19. HLA class I and class II types, where available, came from metadata supplied by the sample provider rather than from assay-based typing. Subjects who had been exposed to COVID-19, were actively infected with it, or had recovered from it provided the deeply sampled blood TCRbeta repertoires that made up the dataset. The prospective study material was composed of cDNA or gDNA derived from T cells, B-cell-depleted T cells, or PBMCs. The repertoires were released in a freely available public database intended as a resource for research on the immune response to SARS-CoV-2. Sample metadata almost always included a de-identified subject ID, COVID-19 status, age in years and sex. The samples were drawn from the first 160 participants of the ongoing ImmuneRACE study and from 950 to 1,500 subjects provided by 6 global collaborators. Findings and caveats that apply to the study as a whole: The amount of clinical and demographic metadata varied by source and participant and was provided uncurated.

The rearrangement joined TRBV20-1 to TRBJ2-5, and TRBD2 matches 11 of the central bases. The clonotype comes from a man in his thirties or forties who had recovered from COVID-19. The sequencing input was peripheral blood. CDR3 reads: CGSGGERGQYF. Read as DNA, the sequence is TGCGGTAGCGGGGGGGAAAGGGGCCAGTACTTC.